Shown below are 13 T cell receptor beta chains from a single sample sequenced in a study of blood T cell repertoires in COVID-19. Produced via immunoSEQ multiplex PCR; TCRdb's table is partial and in-frame only. The sample comprises 100,000 or so clones, around 87% of which are singletons, and more than 9% rests with the top ten. Material: peripheral blood. The source of these receptors is a woman aged 25-40 years with acute or convalescent COVID-19.

This clone has only one observation. The chain uses TRBV13 and TRBJ2-2; D remains ambiguous. Germline CDR1 and CDR2: PRHDT and FYEKMQ (reference sequence). V lost 3 bases and J 3 bases, leaving 11 bases between the germline ends. This CDR3 is 15 amino acids long. This CDR3 is CASSFLRQYTGELFF. CDR3 nucleotide sequence: TGTGCCAGCAGCTTTTTGAGGCAGTACACCGGGGAGCTGTTTTTT.

The chain employs TRBV6-6 and TRBJ1-1; D may be TRBD1 (6 bases). The CDR3 extends over 15 amino acids. The germline gives CDR1 MNHNY, CDR2 SVGAGI (reference sequence). V shed 4 bases and J shed 1 base, with 13 bases lying between them. CDR3 sequence (DNA): TGTGCCAGCAGTTCCATCCTACAGGGGAACACTGAAGCTTTCTTT. Its protein is CASSSILQGNTEAFF.

The chain links TRBV14 to TRBJ2-3, with 8 positions matching TRBD2. The V and J ends lost 0 bases and 2 bases, in that order; junction bases with no gene match: 7. From germline, CDR1 is SGHDN and CDR2 FVKESK. This CDR3 spans 17 amino acids. This chain's CDR3 is CASSQDEAGASTDTQYF. Written as DNA, the CDR3 is TGTGCCAGCAGCCAAGATGAAGCGGGGGCCTCCACAGATACGCAGTATTTT. The whole variable domain, remainder taken from reference TRBV14 and TRBJ2-3, is EAGVTQFPSHSVIEKGQTVTLRCDPISGHDNLYWYRRVMGKEIKFLLHFVKESKQDESGMPNNRFLAERTGGTYSTLKVQPAELEDSGVYFCASSQDEAGASTDTQYFGPGTRLTVL.

The gene calls are TRBV2 and TRBJ1-4; 7 bases are a match to TRBD1. Losses at the gene ends were 3 bases for V and 5 bases for J; bases not matched to a gene: 3. Germline V gene data show CDR1 as SNHLY and CDR2 as FYNNEI. The CDR3 loop spans 14 amino acids. The CDR3 DNA reads as TGTGCCAGCAGTGACGGGACAGCGAATGAAAAACTGTTTTTT. Translating gives CASSDGTANEKLFF.

The chain employs TRBV6-5 and TRBJ1-1; D gene unclear. Trimming stripped 0 bases from V and 7 bases from J, with 9 bases between. Per germline, CDR1 MNHEY and CDR2 SVGAGI. This CDR3 comprises 13 residues. This CDR3 reads CASSYSRQYEAFF. The CDR3 nucleotides read TGTGCCAGCAGTTACTCGAGGCAGTATGAAGCTTTCTTT.

On this clone itself: The sample contains more than one DNA sequence encoding this CDR3. This chain connects TRBV18 to TRBJ1-1, with a possible D match to TRBD1 (5 bases). CDR1 KGHSH and CDR2 LQKENI come from the germline V gene. V lost 3 bases and J lost 1, with 9 bases in between. The CDR3 length is 14 residues. In DNA form, the CDR3 reads TGTGCCAGCTCACCGGGGCAGGGGAACACTGAAGCTTTCTTT. It is translated as CASSPGQGNTEAFF.

This clone was recorded only once. The CDR3 spells CASVRGDYNEQFF. The CDR3 nucleotides read TGTGCCAGCGTCAGGGGAGACTACAATGAGCAGTTCTTC. The chain recombines TRBV28 with TRBJ2-1; the D gene is possibly TRBD1 (6 bases). CDR3 length: 13 residues. CDR1 is MDHEN and CDR2 is SYDVKM in the germline V gene. The V end lost 8 bases, the J end lost 3 bases, and 11 bases lay between the germline ends.

V gene TRBV10-3 combines with J gene TRBJ2-2; TRBD1 aligns across 10 bases. CDR1 is ENHRY and CDR2 is SYGVKD in the germline V gene. V gave up 8 bases and J gave up 4 bases; unmatched junction bases: 7. The CDR3 runs 15 residues. In nucleotides, the CDR3 is TGTGCCATCGCCCGACAGGGGGCGAGCACCGGGGAGCTGTTTTTT. It translates to CAIARQGASTGELFF.

The V call is TRBV5-1, the J call TRBJ1-5; a possible D gene is TRBD1 (6 bases). Trimming shortened V by 6 bases and J by 2 bases, and 24 bases separated the two germline ends. This CDR3 region has 18 residues. CDR1 and CDR2 (germline): SGHRS, YFSETQ. The DNA of the CDR3 is TGCGCCAGCACCAAATATATTTACAGGGTAAGGGGCAATCAGCCCCAGCATTTT. As protein: CASTKYIYRVRGNQPQHF.

The chain uses TRBV29-1 and TRBJ2-7; perhaps TRBD1 as D (6 bases). The length of the CDR3 is 16 residues. The V end was cut by 0 bases, the J end by 3 bases, with 18 bases between. From germline, CDR1 is SQVTM and CDR2 ANQGSEA. Here the CDR3 reads CSVEDRSEQGYYEQYF. CDR3 in DNA: TGCAGCGTTGAAGATCGCTCCGAACAGGGTTACTACGAGCAGTACTTC.

This chain joins TRBV2 and TRBJ2-1; D is unresolved. The germline CDR1 and CDR2 sequences are SNHLY and FYNNEI. The CDR3 spans 12 residues. Trimming stripped 4 bases from V and 3 bases from J, with 4 bases between. As DNA, the CDR3 is TGTGCCAGCAGTGTCAGCTACAATGAGCAGTTCTTC. Amino acids: CASSVSYNEQFF.

This clone has a single count. The chain employs TRBV27 and TRBJ2-7, with D possibly TRBD2 on 5 matching bases. V was shortened by 5 bases and J by 7 bases, with 15 bases between the two germline ends. Germline values: CDR1 MNHEY, CDR2 SMNVEV (reference sequence). The CDR3 covers 13 residues. CDR3 bases: TGTGCCAGCAGTCCCGGGCCATGGAGGGAGCAGTACTTC. Encoded protein: CASSPGPWREQYF.

The chain employs TRBV18 and TRBJ1-5; a possible D gene is TRBD1 (6 bases). V lost 4 bases, J lost 4 bases, and 14 bases lay in between. Germline values: CDR1 KGHSH, CDR2 LQKENI. There are 15 residues in the CDR3. This chain's CDR3 is CASSHADSENQPQHF. The CDR3 DNA reads as TGTGCCAGCTCACACGCGGACAGCGAAAATCAGCCCCAGCATTTT.